A single sample gave rise to the 23 T cell receptor beta chains below, sequenced in a study of T cell responses to AZD1222 COVID-19 vaccine. Produced via immunoSEQ multiplex PCR; TCRdb's table is partial and in-frame only. The sample consists of around 180,000 clones, 85% to 95% of them appearing once. The sequences come from peripheral blood, collected on day 0 of AZD1222 vaccination. These receptors all stem from an adult in good health.

J is TRBJ1-2 and V is TRBV3-1 (or the pseudogene TRBV3-2); 9 nucleotides line up with TRBD1. The germline gives CDR1 LGHDT, CDR2 YNNKEL (reference sequence). Unmatched junction bases numbered 5, after V lost 1 base and J lost 5 bases. The CDR3 covers 15 residues. The CDR3 loop reads CASSQGGQGVYGYTF. Written as DNA, the CDR3 is TGTGCCAGCAGCCAAGGGGGACAGGGTGTATATGGCTACACCTTC.

In its sample, this clone was seen once. The rearrangement joins TRBV5-1 to TRBJ1-5; TRBD1 aligns across 7 bases. Germline-derived CDR1 and CDR2 are SGHRS and YFSETQ. V was pared by 4 bases and J by 0 bases, with 4 bases of the junction left unmatched. The CDR3 has 15 residues. CDR3 in DNA: TGCGCCAGCAGCGAAGGGGGCTATAGCAATCAGCCCCAGCATTTT. This translates into CASSEGGYSNQPQHF.

The chain links TRBV5-8 to TRBJ1-2, with D perhaps matching TRBD1 (6 bases). With 3 bases removed from V and 2 bases from J, the gap between germline ends came to 14 bases. The length of the CDR3 is 15 residues. The germline V gene encodes CDR1 SGHTS and CDR2 YDEGEE. The CDR3 reads CASSWGADRNYGYTF. In nucleotides, the CDR3 is TGTGCCAGCAGCTGGGGGGCAGACAGAAACTATGGCTACACCTTC.

The chain recombines TRBV19 with TRBJ1-1; D remains unclear. Germline assignment: CDR1 LNHDA and CDR2 SQIVND (reference sequence). V lost 1 base and J lost 4, with 16 bases in between. This CDR3 comprises 16 residues. The CDR3 nucleotides read TGTGCCAGTAGTATAGCCGCATTACTACAGCCCACTGAAGCTTTCTTT. It specifies CASSIAALLQPTEAFF.

J is TRBJ1-1 and V is TRBV27; tentatively, D is TRBD1 (5 bases). CDR3 length: 14 amino acids. Germline CDR1 and CDR2: MNHEY and SMNVEV (reference sequence). V was pared by 5 bases and J by 1 base, with 11 bases between. CDR3 region: CASSRRGKNTEAFF. The CDR3 DNA is TGTGCCAGCAGTCGTCGGGGGAAGAACACTGAAGCTTTCTTT.

The chain combines TRBV7-9 with TRBJ1-4; no reliable D call. The ends were cut back, 11 bases at V and 0 bases at J, with 13 bases in the middle. CDR3 length equals 14 residues. Germline CDR1 and CDR2: SEHNR and FQNEAQ (reference sequence). The CDR3 loop is CALASGSTNEKLFF. CDR3 DNA: TGTGCCCTCGCCAGCGGTTCAACTAATGAAAAACTGTTTTTT.

The chain joins TRBV5-6 to TRBJ1-2, with D possibly TRBD1 on 6 matching bases. The CDR3 has 15 residues. The germline CDR1 and CDR2 sequences are SGHDT and YYEEEE. Trimming cost V 1 base and J 0 bases, with 10 bases left between them. The CDR3 nucleotides read TGTGCCAGCAGCTTGATCAGGACAGCTAACTATGGCTACACCTTC. It codes for CASSLIRTANYGYTF.

The DNA for the CDR3 is TGTGCCAGCAGTTTGGGGGTAGGGAATTCACCCCTCCACTTT. As protein: CASSLGVGNSPLHF. The genes are TRBV6-6 and TRBJ1-6, with D possibly TRBD1 on 5 matching bases. The germline gives CDR1 MNHNY, CDR2 SVGAGI (reference sequence). Trimming took 4 bases from V and 7 from J, leaving 11 bases between them. The CDR3 sequence is 14 residues long.

This chain links TRBV13 with TRBJ2-1; TRBD2 matches 10 bases. Germline V gene data show CDR1 as PRHDT and CDR2 as FYEKMQ (reference sequence). V shed 8 bases, J shed 4 bases, and the junction held 20 bases outside the gene matches. The CDR3 totals 19 residues. The CDR3 sequence is CASCCPTGAQAGGYNEQFF. In nucleotides, the CDR3 is TGTGCCAGCTGCTGCCCCACAGGGGCCCAAGCGGGGGGGTACAATGAGCAGTTCTTC. The full variable domain, completed using reference TRBV13 and TRBJ2-1, is AAGVIQSPRHLIKEKRETATLKCYPIPRHDTVYWYQQGPGQDPQFLISFYEKMQSDKGSIPDRFSAQQFSDYHSELNMSSLELGDSALYFCASCCPTGAQAGGYNEQFFGPGTRLTVL.

This sequence joins TRBV25-1 and TRBJ2-3; 10 nucleotides match TRBD2. The CDR3 runs 16 residues. CDR1 and CDR2 (germline): MGHDK, SYGVNS. Trimming at V came to 5 bases and at J to 0 bases, leaving 5 bases not matched to a gene. The CDR3 coding sequence is TGTGCCAGCAGTAGGGCTAGCGGGGGTAGCACAGATACGCAGTATTTT. Its protein is CASSRASGGSTDTQYF.

The J gene is TRBJ2-1, the V gene TRBV7-3, with 7 positions matching TRBD1. Per germline, CDR1 SGHTA and CDR2 FQGTGA. The CDR3 contains 14 residues. V shed 5 bases and J 4 bases; nucleotides not matched to a gene: 5. This CDR3 is CASSPGQSYNEQFF. The CDR3 nucleotides are TGTGCCAGCAGCCCGGGACAGTCTTACAATGAGCAGTTCTTC.

The chain couples TRBV6-5 to TRBJ2-7, with 7 positions matching TRBD2. V dropped 7 bases and J dropped 3; count of bases not matched to a gene: 3. CDR3 length equals 12 residues. CDR1 and CDR2 from the germline V gene are MNHEY and SVGAGI. The CDR3 DNA reads as TGTGCCAGCACCCGGGACTACTACGAGCAGTACTTC. It translates to CASTRDYYEQYF.

The chain carries TRBV27 and TRBJ2-3; D remains ambiguous. Germline V CDR1 and CDR2: MNHEY, SMNVEV (reference sequence). Trimming removed 6 bases at V and 2 bases at J, with 9 bases between. This CDR3 is built from 13 residues. The CDR3 DNA reads as TGTGCCAGCAGACTCATCCACACAGATACGCAGTATTTT. Translating gives CASRLIHTDTQYF.

The genes are TRBV6-5 and TRBJ2-1; 7 bases are shared with TRBD1. Germline V gives CDR1 MNHEY, CDR2 SVGAGI. The CDR3 loop spans 15 amino acids. Trimming cost V 6 bases and J 0 bases; bases outside gene matches: 5. This CDR3 reads CASSRDRGSYNEQFF. The CDR3 DNA reads as TGTGCCAGCAGCCGGGACAGAGGCTCCTACAATGAGCAGTTCTTC.

The CDR3 region has the DNA TGTGCCAGCAGCACCCTGGGACTCCGCAAAGGGGCCCAGTACTTC. Translated, it gives CASSTLGLRKGAQYF. The rearrangement links TRBV13 to TRBJ2-5; TRBD2 is a possible D gene (6 bases). Germline V gene data show CDR1 as PRHDT and CDR2 as FYEKMQ (reference sequence). Trimming pared 5 bases from V and 9 bases from J, leaving 22 bases between. This CDR3 is 15 amino acids long.

The CDR3 DNA reads as TGCAGCGTTCAAATGGGGAGAAATCAGCCCCAGCATTTT. This sequence encodes CSVQMGRNQPQHF. The chain uses TRBV29-1 and TRBJ1-5; no clear D gene. Per germline, CDR1 SQVTM and CDR2 ANQGSEA. V lost 5 bases and J 4 bases, leaving 12 bases between the germline ends. The CDR3 sequence is 13 residues long.

This chain joins TRBV19 and TRBJ1-3; 7 nucleotides line up with TRBD1. Germline CDR1 and CDR2: LNHDA and SQIVND (reference sequence). V trimming: 8 bases; J trimming: 2 bases; junction bases outside the gene matches: 3. The CDR3 totals 13 residues. CDR3 nucleotide sequence: TGTGCCAGTTCGGGGACAGCTGGAAACACCATATATTTT. It codes for CASSGTAGNTIYF.

The chain couples TRBV13 to TRBJ2-7; unclear D gene. V shed 5 bases and J shed 0 bases, with 8 bases lying between them. This CDR3 is 13 amino acids long. From germline, CDR1 is PRHDT and CDR2 FYEKMQ (reference sequence). The CDR3 protein is CASSTRTSYEQYV. Written as DNA, the CDR3 is TGTGCCAGCAGCACCAGGACCTCCTACGAGCAGTACGTC.

The chain combines TRBV6-5 with TRBJ1-4; 8 nucleotides agree with TRBD1. CDR1 and CDR2 from the germline V gene are MNHEY and SVGAGI. Trimming removed 0 bases from V and 5 bases from J; junction bases left unmatched: 5. This CDR3 is 16 amino acids long. CDR3 sequence (DNA): TGTGCCAGCAGTTACTCCCCGTGGGACAGGAATGAAAAACTGTTTTTT. It translates to CASSYSPWDRNEKLFF.

The gene calls are TRBV30 and TRBJ2-1, with unresolved D. V lost 0 bases and J lost 10, with 10 bases in between. CDR3 length: 12 residues. The germline V gene has CDR1 GTSNPN and CDR2 SVGIG (reference sequence). The CDR3 region has the DNA TGTGCCTGGAGTGTTGGTGGGCCCGAGCAGTTCTTC. This encodes CAWSVGGPEQFF.

The chain carries TRBV28 and TRBJ2-1, with 12 nucleotides matching TRBD2. Germline V CDR1 and CDR2: MDHEN, SYDVKM. V was clipped by 2 bases and J by 7 bases; unmatched bases: 9. The CDR3 runs 17 residues. CDR3 sequence reads: CASSLNYGLAGGNEQFF. Written as DNA, the CDR3 is TGTGCCAGCAGTTTAAATTACGGGCTAGCGGGAGGGAATGAGCAGTTCTTC.

This clone was detected once. Other nucleotide sequences in the sample specify the same CDR3. This rearrangement joins TRBV18 to TRBJ2-7; D not resolved. CDR1 and CDR2 from the germline V gene are KGHSH and LQKENI. Trimming cost V 0 bases and J 0 bases, with 3 bases left between them. The CDR3 loop spans 13 amino acids. CDR3: CASSPPSSYEQYF. CDR3 bases: TGTGCCAGCTCACCACCTAGCTCCTACGAGCAGTACTTC.

The rearrangement joins TRBV5-1 to TRBJ1-2, with D perhaps matching TRBD1 (5 bases). The V gene's germline CDR1 is SGHRS and CDR2 YFSETQ. V was clipped by 0 bases and J by 8 bases, with 14 bases between them. There are 14 residues in the CDR3. The CDR3 region has the DNA TGCGCCAGCAGCTTGGTGGAGGGGACCTTCGGCTACACCTTC. This translates into CASSLVEGTFGYTF.